What follows is one T cell receptor beta chain and its context. Antigen: not known. V lost 0 bases and J 4 bases, leaving 10 bases between the germline ends. The CDR3 contains 15 residues. CDR1 and CDR2 from the germline V gene are LNHDA and SQIVND (reference sequence). The sample is drawn from a study of T cell responses to AZD1222 COVID-19 vaccine. General observations from the study: Reportedly, nearly half the spike-specific TCRs target unmutated variant regions. Most donors were white British and more were female, and clonal diversity was possibly underestimated. Repertoires were sampled only after the peak T cell response.

Data came from immunoSEQ multiplex PCR; TCRdb stores just in-frame clones and leaves some out. The table records 140,000 or so clones, 90% to 95% of them present only once. The sample consisted of peripheral blood, taken after recovery from COVID-19. The chain recombines TRBV19 with TRBJ1-5; D perhaps matches TRBD1 (6 bases). The TCR originated in an adult who had recovered from COVID-19. The CDR3 loop reads CASSIEQGGNQPQHF. CDR3 sequence (DNA): TGTGCCAGTAGTATAGAACAGGGAGGAAATCAGCCCCAGCATTTT.